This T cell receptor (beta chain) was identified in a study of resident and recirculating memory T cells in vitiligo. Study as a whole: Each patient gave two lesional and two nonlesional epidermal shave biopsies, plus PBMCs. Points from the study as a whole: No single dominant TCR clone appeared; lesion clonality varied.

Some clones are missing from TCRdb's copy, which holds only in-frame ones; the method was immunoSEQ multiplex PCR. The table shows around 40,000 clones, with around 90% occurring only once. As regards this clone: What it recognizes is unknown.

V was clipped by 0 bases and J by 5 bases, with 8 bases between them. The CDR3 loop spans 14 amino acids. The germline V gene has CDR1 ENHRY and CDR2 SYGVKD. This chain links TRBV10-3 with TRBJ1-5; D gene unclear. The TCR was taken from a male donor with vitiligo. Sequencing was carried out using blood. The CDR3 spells CAISESVRDQPQHF. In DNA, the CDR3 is TGTGCCATCAGTGAGTCGGTGCGTGATCAGCCCCAGCATTTT.